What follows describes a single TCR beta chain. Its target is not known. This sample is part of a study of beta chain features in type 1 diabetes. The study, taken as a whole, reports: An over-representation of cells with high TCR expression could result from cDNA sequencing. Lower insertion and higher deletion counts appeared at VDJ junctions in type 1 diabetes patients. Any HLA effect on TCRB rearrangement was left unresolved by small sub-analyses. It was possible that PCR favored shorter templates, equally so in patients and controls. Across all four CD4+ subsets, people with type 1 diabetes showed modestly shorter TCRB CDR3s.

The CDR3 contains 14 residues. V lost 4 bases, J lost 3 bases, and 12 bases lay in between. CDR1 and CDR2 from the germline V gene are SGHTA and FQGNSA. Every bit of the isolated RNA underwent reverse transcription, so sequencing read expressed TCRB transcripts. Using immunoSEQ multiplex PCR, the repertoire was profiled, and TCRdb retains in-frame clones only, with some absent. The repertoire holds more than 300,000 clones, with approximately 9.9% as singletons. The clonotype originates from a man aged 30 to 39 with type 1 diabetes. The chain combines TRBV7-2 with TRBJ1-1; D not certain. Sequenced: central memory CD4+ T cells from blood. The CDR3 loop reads CASSSRRQDTEAFF. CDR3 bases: TGTGCCAGCAGCTCAAGGAGACAAGACACTGAAGCTTTCTTT.